The rows below give T cell receptor beta chains drawn from one sample of a study of molecular identifiers for immune sequencing clone quantification. TCRdb re-called the PCR reads with MiXCR, one entry per CDR3 protein. Here the sample spans nearly 650,000 distinct CDR3 sequences, about 25% being singletons. Sequences were obtained from naive CD8+ T cells from blood, with Jurkat cell RNA spiked in. The receptors were sampled from a human donor in good health. Some libraries in this study had Jurkat cell RNA spiked in. Both conserved end residues are part of each CDR3. D genes are given only for firm matches. Clone size is not always given. Where it is, it says once, few, many or a class for expanded clones.

v_gene,d_gene,abundance,len,j_gene,CDR3nt,CDR3aa
TRBV13,.,many,16,TRBJ2-3,TGTGCCAGCACCACACTTCAACTAATAGACACAGATACGCAGTATTTT,CASTTLQLIDTDTQYF
TRBV20-1,.,.,13,TRBJ2-5,TGCAGTGCTAGGGACTTGTGCCAAGAGACCCAGTACTTC,CSARDLCQETQYF
TRBV4-2,.,many,12,TRBJ2-7,TGTGCCAGCAGCCAAGCCCCCTACGAGCAGTACTTC,CASSQAPYEQYF
TRBV2,.,few,16,TRBJ2-7,TGTGCCAGCATAGAATCCAGCGGAGATTTCCTCTACGAGCAGTACTTC,CASIESSGDFLYEQYF
TRBV20-1,.,.,16,TRBJ2-1,TGCAGTGCAGCGGGGTACAGCGGGACAGCCTACAATGAGCAGTTCTTC,CSAAGYSGTAYNEQFF
TRBV28,.,many,17,TRBJ2-5,TGTGCCAGCAGAACCCAACAAGACCCCGGTTCCCGAGAGACCCAGTACTTC,CASRTQQDPGSRETQYF
TRBV12-3/TRBV12-4,.,many,13,TRBJ2-3,TGTGCCAGCAGCCTGGCGGACGGAGATACGCAGTATTTT,CASSLADGDTQYF
TRBV7-3,.,many,13,TRBJ2-1,TGTGCCAGCAGTCCACTCGGACACAATGAGCAGTTCTTC,CASSPLGHNEQFF
TRBV25-1,.,many,14,TRBJ2-5,TGTGCCAGCAGTGAATATTCGGGGGTAGAGACCCAGTACTTC,CASSEYSGVETQYF
TRBV7-9,.,many,15,TRBJ1-4,TGTGCCAGCAGCTTAGTGGGGTCGCCGAATGAAAAACTGTTTTTT,CASSLVGSPNEKLFF
TRBV5-5,.,few,14,TRBJ2-5,TGTGCCAGCAGCTTGGAGGCAGTAGAAGAGACCCAGTACTTC,CASSLEAVEETQYF
TRBV13,TRBD2,.,16,TRBJ2-7,TGTGCCAGCAGCGCCGAACCGGGACTAGCATCCTACGAGCAGTACTTC,CASSAEPGLASYEQYF
TRBV19,.,few,13,TRBJ1-1,TGTGCCAGTGGCATGACAGTGAACACTGAGGCTTTCTTT,CASGMTVNTEAFF
TRBV7-8,.,.,14,TRBJ2-7,TGTGCCAGCAGCTTAGCCGCAGATACCTACGAGCAGTACTTC,CASSLAADTYEQYF
TRBV12-3/TRBV12-4,TRBD2,once,18,TRBJ2-3,TGTGCCAGCAGCACCCATGGGGCTAGCGGGACTAGCACAGATACGCAGTATTTT,CASSTHGASGTSTDTQYF
TRBV27,.,few,13,TRBJ2-1,TGTGCCAGCTCAGTTCAGGCGAACAATGAGCAGTTCTTC,CASSVQANNEQFF
TRBV19,TRBD1,.,15,TRBJ2-7,TGTGCCGGTAGCGGACCGGGACAGGGGTCCTACGAGCAGTACTTC,CAGSGPGQGSYEQYF
TRBV11-2,.,few,14,TRBJ1-2,TGTGCCGGCAGCCGTCACAGCCTAATGGAAGGCTACACCTTC,CAGSRHSLMEGYTF
TRBV20-1,TRBD2,many,16,TRBJ2-5,TGCAGTGGGAGACGTAGCGGGGGGCCTACTCAAGAGACCCAGTACTTC,CSGRRSGGPTQETQYF
TRBV2,TRBD1,.,16,TRBJ1-3,TGTGCCAGCAGTCCGACAGGGGCAAGCTCTGGAAACACCATATATTTT,CASSPTGASSGNTIYF
TRBV5-6,TRBD2,.,17,TRBJ2-3,TGTGCCAGCAGCTTTTCTCAGCGGGAGGGTAGTTCAGATACGCAGTATTTT,CASSFSQREGSSDTQYF
TRBV6-2/TRBV6-3,.,.,15,TRBJ2-1,TGTGCCAGCAGTTCTACGGGACCGCCAAGGGATGAGCAGTTCTTC,CASSSTGPPRDEQFF
TRBV9,TRBD1,.,15,TRBJ1-3,TGTGCCAGCAGCGTAGAGGGGACAGTGTCTAACACCTTATGTTTT,CASSVEGTVSNTLCF
TRBV2,.,.,14,TRBJ1-1,TGTGCCAGCAATACCCAGGGCTCGAACACTGAAGCTTTCTTT,CASNTQGSNTEAFF
TRBV13,.,few,15,TRBJ2-7,TGTGCCAGCAGCTTATTCGGGGGACCCATCTACGAGCAGTACTTC,CASSLFGGPIYEQYF
TRBV14,TRBD2,many,14,TRBJ2-2,TGTGCCAGTTACGCTAGCGGCGGAACCGGGGAGCTGTTTTTT,CASYASGGTGELFF
TRBV7-9,.,many,11,TRBJ2-7,TGTGCCAGCAGCTTAGGGGAAGGGGATTCTTTC,CASSLGEGDSF
TRBV6-5,.,many,15,TRBJ2-5,TGTGCCAGCAGTTACTCGTCCGGGCACCAAGAGACCCAGTACTTC,CASSYSSGHQETQYF
TRBV7-6,TRBD1,many,15,TRBJ2-2,TGTGCCAGCAGCGCCCGGGACAGATACACCGGGGAGCTGTTTTTT,CASSARDRYTGELFF
TRBV4-1,.,.,14,TRBJ1-1,TGCGCCAGCGGCCAAACAGGGATGAACACTGAAGCTTTCTTT,CASGQTGMNTEAFF
TRBV6-2/TRBV6-3,.,.,13,TRBJ2-7,TGTGCCAGCAGTTTTCAGGGTATCTACGAGCAGTACTTC,CASSFQGIYEQYF
TRBV4-1,.,many,15,TRBJ2-7,TGCGCCAGCAGCCAAGAGCACCAGGGTACCTACGAGCAGTACTTC,CASSQEHQGTYEQYF
TRBV30,.,few,11,TRBJ1-2,TGTGCCTGGAGCCCAGGGCCTGGCTACACCTTC,CAWSPGPGYTF
TRBV7-2,TRBD1,.,14,TRBJ2-1,TGTGCCAGCAGTTTTTCCGTCACAGGGGCTGAGCAGTTCTTC,CASSFSVTGAEQFF
TRBV7-9,TRBD2,.,15,TRBJ2-1,TGTGCCAGCAGGGAGGGACTACCGGGAATCAATGAGCAGTTCTTC,CASREGLPGINEQFF
TRBV5-4,.,many,13,TRBJ1-2,TGTGCCGCCTCGCAGACGAATAACTATGGCTACACCTTC,CAASQTNNYGYTF
TRBV19,TRBD2,.,15,TRBJ2-7,TGTGCCAGTAGTATAGCTGGCGGGAGTATCTACGAGCAGTACTTC,CASSIAGGSIYEQYF
TRBV5-4,.,many,15,TRBJ1-1,TGTGCCAGCAGCTTGGCTAATTACCCGAACACTGAAGCTTTCTTT,CASSLANYPNTEAFF
TRBV7-2,.,.,15,TRBJ2-5,TGTGCCAGCAGCTTTGTTGGACAGTTGCAAGAGACCCAGTACTTC,CASSFVGQLQETQYF
TRBV13,.,.,15,TRBJ1-5,TGTGCCAGCAGCCCCCAAGGGCGGGGAACAGATACGCAGCATTTT,CASSPQGRGTDTQHF
TRBV25-1,TRBD1,few,14,TRBJ1-6,TGTGCCAGCAGTGAAATGACAGGGTACTCACCCCTCCACTTT,CASSEMTGYSPLHF
TRBV11-2,TRBD1,.,14,TRBJ1-1,TGTGCCAGCAGATGGGACAGGGCCAACACTGAAGCTTTCTTT,CASRWDRANTEAFF
TRBV10-3,.,many,15,TRBJ1-5,TGTGCCATCAGTAGGGGGTTTGAGAGCAATCAGCCCCAGCATTTT,CAISRGFESNQPQHF
TRBV25-1,.,.,14,TRBJ2-7,TGTGCCAGCAGTGTTCAGGGTGTTGAGTACGAGCAGTACTTC,CASSVQGVEYEQYF
TRBV7-9,.,.,12,TRBJ2-5,TGTGCCAGTAGGAGTTTCCAAGAGACCCAGTACTTC,CASRSFQETQYF
TRBV7-9,.,.,15,TRBJ2-1,TGTGCCAGCAGTTCCCGACTAGACTCCTACAATGAGCAGTTCTTC,CASSSRLDSYNEQFF
TRBV5-4,.,many,17,TRBJ2-7,TGTGCCAGCAGCTTGTTTCCGCCGAAAGCTAGCTCCTACGAGCAGTACTTC,CASSLFPPKASSYEQYF
TRBV27,.,many,15,TRBJ1-2,TGTGCCAGCAGTTTATCAAGGGATACCAACTATGGCTACACCTTC,CASSLSRDTNYGYTF
TRBV14,.,many,17,TRBJ2-3,TGTGCCAGCAGCCAATGGCGAGGCGGTAGCCCCCCAGATACGCAGTATTTT,CASSQWRGGSPPDTQYF
TRBV7-9,.,.,14,TRBJ1-1,TGTGCCAGCAGCTCGGGGTCCGTCCCCACTGAAGCTTTCTTT,CASSSGSVPTEAFF
TRBV7-8,.,many,15,TRBJ2-5,TGTGCCAGCAGCATACGGACCCAGCCCGTAGAGACCCAGTACTTC,CASSIRTQPVETQYF
TRBV29-1,.,many,13,TRBJ1-2,TGCAGCGTTGATGCGGAGGTCGTAAATGGCTACACCTTC,CSVDAEVVNGYTF
TRBV4-3,TRBD2,many,14,TRBJ2-7,TGCGCCAGCAGCGCAGGGCGGGGGTCCTACGAGCAGTACTTC,CASSAGRGSYEQYF
TRBV7-2,TRBD2,many,18,TRBJ2-6,TGTGCCAGCAGCTTAGTTGTAGCGGGAGGGCCTGGGGCCAACGTCCTGACTTTC,CASSLVVAGGPGANVLTF